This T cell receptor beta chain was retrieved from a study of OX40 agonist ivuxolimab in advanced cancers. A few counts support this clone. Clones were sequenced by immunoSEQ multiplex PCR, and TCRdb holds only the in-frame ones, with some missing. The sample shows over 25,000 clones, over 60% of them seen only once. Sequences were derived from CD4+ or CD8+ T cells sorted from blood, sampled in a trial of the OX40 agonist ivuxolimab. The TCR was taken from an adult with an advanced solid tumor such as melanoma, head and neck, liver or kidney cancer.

The CDR3 loop is CASSPPSWELFF. The CDR3 nucleotides read TGTGCCAGCAGCCCCCCGAGCTGGGAGCTGTTTTTT. V and J are TRBV4-2 and TRBJ2-2; D remains ambiguous. V lost 4 bases and J 9 bases, leaving 9 bases between the germline ends. This CDR3 has 12 residues. CDR1 LGHNA and CDR2 YNFKEQ come from the germline V gene.